One and the same sample provided the 6 T cell receptor beta chains below, sequenced in a study of cytomegalovirus exposure and HLA in healthy donors. A multiplex PCR was run with 60 Vbeta primers and 13 Jbeta primers. The protocol was immunoSEQ multiplex PCR, while the TCRdb copy is restricted to in-frame clones and leaves out a portion. The sample contains about 160,000 clones, around 80% of which appear only once. The sequenced sample was PBMCs. The source is a man between 18 and 29 years old in good health and CMV-seropositive.

V and J are TRBV7-9 and TRBJ2-5; TRBD1 aligns across 8 bases. CDR1 is SEHNR and CDR2 is FQNEAQ in the germline V gene (reference sequence). J lost 4 bases, V lost 4 bases, and 8 bases had no gene match. CDR3 length: 15 amino acids. The CDR3, as DNA: TGTGCCAGCAGCTGGCCCGAGACAGGGGCAGAGACCCAGTACTTC. Translating it yields CASSWPETGAETQYF.

The table lists this clone with many counts. The CDR3 loop is CASSSSGLPADTQYF. CDR3 bases: TGTGCCAGTAGTTCTAGCGGGCTCCCGGCGGATACGCAGTATTTT. This sequence joins TRBV19 and TRBJ2-3, with 8 bases lining up with TRBD2. This CDR3 contains 15 residues. Germline-derived CDR1 and CDR2 are LNHDA and SQIVND (reference sequence). V was pared by 5 bases and J by 6 bases, with 10 bases of the junction left unmatched. Filled out from reference TRBV19 and TRBJ2-3, the complete variable domain reads DGGITQSPKYLFRKEGQNVTLSCEQNLNHDAMYWYRQDPGQGLRLIYYSQIVNDFQKGDIAEGYSVSREKKESFPLTVTSAQKNPTAFYLCASSSSGLPADTQYFGPGTRLTVL.

V gene TRBV11-3 combines with J gene TRBJ2-3; D is perhaps TRBD2 (6 bases). There are 13 residues in the CDR3. Germline V gene sequence: CDR1 SGHNT, CDR2 YENEEA. V was cut by 6 bases and J by 7 bases, with 14 bases left in between. CDR3 sequence reads: CASSRGRTNTQYF. CDR3 in DNA: TGTGCCAGCAGTCGAGGCCGGACTAATACGCAGTATTTT.

The chain has TRBV29-1 and TRBJ2-1, with 7 nucleotides matching TRBD2. Germline V gives CDR1 SQVTM, CDR2 ANQGSEA. The V gene end was trimmed by 4 bases and the J gene end by 15 bases; junction bases not matched to a gene: 12. The CDR3 totals 12 residues. CDR3 loop: CSVVMEGPGGFF. DNA of the CDR3: TGCAGCGTTGTAATGGAAGGACCGGGAGGGTTCTTC.

There are a few counts of this clone. The V call is TRBV25-1, the J call TRBJ2-7, with a tentative D call TRBD2 (6 bases). The CDR3 has 13 residues. The V gene lost 1 base and the J gene lost 4 bases, with 8 bases spanning the gap. The germline gives CDR1 MGHDK, CDR2 SYGVNS. CDR3 protein: CASSEWAGYEQYF. DNA for the CDR3: TGTGCCAGCAGTGAATGGGCGGGGTACGAGCAGTACTTC.

The chain recombines TRBV29-1 with TRBJ1-3; D is unresolved. The germline V and J ends were trimmed by 3 bases and 0 bases, with 6 bases remaining between them. The germline V gene has CDR1 SQVTM and CDR2 ANQGSEA. The CDR3 contains 13 residues. The CDR3 coding sequence is TGCAGCGTTGAGTCTAGCTCTGGAAACACCATATATTTT. Amino acids: CSVESSSGNTIYF.